This section outlines one TCR beta chain sequence together with its context. TCRdb's copy holds only in-frame clones and misses some; the assay was immunoSEQ multiplex PCR. The data show about 110,000 clones, roughly 84% seen once. The sample is drawn from a study of blood T cell repertoires in COVID-19. The TCR originated in a woman between 50 and 59 years old with acute or convalescent COVID-19. Sequenced sample: peripheral blood.

In nucleotides, the CDR3 is TGCGCCAGCAGCTCCGGGACAGTAGTGGCTAATGAAAAACTGTTTTTT. This codes for CASSSGTVVANEKLFF. This chain connects TRBV5-1 to TRBJ1-4; 7 nucleotides agree with TRBD1. This CDR3 contains 16 residues. The V and J ends lost 3 bases and 3 bases, in that order; junction bases with no gene match: 8. Germline values: CDR1 SGHRS, CDR2 YFSETQ.